This T cell receptor (beta chain) was profiled in a study of type 1 regulatory T cells (dated by TCRdb to the early 2020s). In terms of the full investigation: An in vitro protocol by which a Tr1-enriched, alloantigen-specific CD4 T cell product named T-allo10 was generated was characterized in the study. T-allo10 was being tested clinically in patients with hematological malignancies who were undergoing allogeneic hematopoietic stem cell transplantation.

Taken from cysteine to phenylalanine, the CDR3 has 12 residues. Just CDR3 DNA is preserved here, 36 bases in frame from base 1. Sequences GTSNPN (CDR1) and SVGIG (CDR2) are obtained from the germline V gene (reference sequence). V is clipped by 4 bases and J by 1 base, and the sequence between their germline boundaries is 7 bases long. Overall study outcomes, separate from this receptor: Compared with non-Tr1 cells, Tr1 cells had a narrower TCR repertoire, and the study took this difference to reflect clonal expansion driven by alloantigen.

On this clonotype itself: It lacks a known antigen. Base qualities were left out, and no much larger clone turns up one base away.

Reads for this sample came from an Illumina MiSeq. Starting from the raw public reads, TCRdb applied fastp trimming at Q25, assembled clones with MiXCR and retained in-frame beta chains. CDR3 protein duplicates are merged, each entry listing the most common genes and DNA. For this sample there are about 39,000 distinct CDR3 sequences; less than 15% appear just once. 8% to 10% of the sample is taken by the ten largest. The rearranged chain carries TRBV30 and TRBJ1-1, with TRBD1 as a weak D call on 5 bases. Sequenced material: cultured non-Tr1 T cells, either the whole culture or a sorted T cell fraction (not recorded which). The meaning of the sample's cell subset or site label: non-Tr1 population from the T-allo10 product. The TCR originated in a human donor in good health. The nucleotide sequence is given as TGTGCCTGGAACGGACAGAACACTGAAGCTTTCTTT. Its translation reads: CAWNGQNTEAFF.